These 10 T cell receptor beta chains were sequenced from one sample in a study of T cell repertoires in cytomegalovirus infection. TCRdb ran MiXCR on the reads and lists one entry per CDR3 protein. The table lists 400,000 or so distinct CDR3 sequences, roughly 30% of them singletons, with about 13% in the top ten. Material for sequencing was PBMCs. The receptors derive from a human donor in good health (CMV status not recorded). Some clones in this sample may be carry-over from other donors' samples.

The rearrangement uses TRBV28 and TRBJ2-5, with TRBD2 matching 8 bases. This CDR3 has 18 amino acids. The V segment lost 5 bases and the J segment 5 bases; nucleotides outside the gene matches: 19. Germline CDR1 and CDR2: MDHEN and SYDVKM. The CDR3 region is CASSPSWRGSGGVETQYF. CDR3 sequence (DNA): TGTGCCAGCAGTCCCTCCTGGAGGGGAAGCGGGGGAGTGGAGACCCAGTACTTC.

This clonotype was detected a few times. The V call is TRBV7-8, the J call TRBJ1-4, with unresolved D. Germline lookup yields CDR1 SGHVS and CDR2 FQNEAQ. The ends were cut back, 3 bases at V and 4 bases at J, with 3 bases in the middle. This CDR3 is built from 12 residues. CDR3 bases: TGTGCCAGCAGCTTCCTTAATGAAAAACTGTTTTTT. Residues: CASSFLNEKLFF.

This clonotype was observed many times. This chain uses TRBV7-2 with TRBJ1-2, with a possible D match to TRBD1 (5 bases). The CDR3 is 16 amino acids. V shed 2 bases and J shed 8 bases, with 21 bases lying between them. Germline V lookup: CDR1 SGHTA, CDR2 FQGNSA. The CDR3 sequence is CASSLIVGTNYGGYTF. CDR3 DNA sequence: TGTGCCAGCAGCTTAATAGTCGGGACGAACTATGGAGGCTACACCTTC. Full variable domain (remainder filled in from reference TRBV7-2 and TRBJ1-2): GAGVSQSPSNKVTEKGKDVELRCDPISGHTALYWYRQSLGQGLEFLIYFQGNSAPDKSGLPSDRFSAERTGGSVSTLTIQRTQQEDSAVYLCASSLIVGTNYGGYTFGSGTRLTVV.

The J gene is TRBJ1-5, the V gene TRBV19; 8 bases fit TRBD1. From germline, CDR1 is LNHDA and CDR2 SQIVND (reference sequence). V was pared by 10 bases and J by 1 base, with 9 bases of the junction left unmatched. The CDR3 extends over 15 amino acids. The chain's CDR3 is CATKTDRASNQPQHF. CDR3 sequence (DNA): TGTGCCACCAAGACGGACAGGGCCAGCAATCAGCCCCAGCATTTT. Filled out from reference TRBV19 and TRBJ1-5, the complete variable domain reads DGGITQSPKYLFRKEGQNVTLSCEQNLNHDAMYWYRQDPGQGLRLIYYSQIVNDFQKGDIAEGYSVSREKKESFPLTVTSAQKNPTAFYLCATKTDRASNQPQHFGDGTRLSIL.

This clonotype has a handful of counts. This chain joins TRBV7-9 and TRBJ2-5; a weak D match, TRBD2 (6 bases). CDR1 and CDR2 (germline): SEHNR, FQNEAQ (reference sequence). Trimming left V 5 bases short and J 1 base short, with 20 bases between. The CDR3 is 17 amino acids. The CDR3 DNA reads TGTGCCAGCAGCGCCTTAGGCTTGAAGGGAGGCCAAGAGACCCAGTACTTC. It translates to CASSALGLKGGQETQYF.

A few counts support this clonotype. The chain carries TRBV7-6 and TRBJ2-1; tentative D call: TRBD1 (5 bases). The CDR3 contains 15 residues. The V and J ends lost 5 bases and 0 bases respectively, with 11 bases between them. The V gene's germline CDR1 is SGHVS and CDR2 FNYEAQ. CDR3 residues: CASSRTSSSYNEQFF. The DNA for the CDR3 is TGTGCCAGCAGCCGGACATCGAGCTCCTACAATGAGCAGTTCTTC.

The sample holds a few counts of this clonotype. The chain employs TRBV27 and TRBJ2-3; D could derive from TRBD1 or TRBD2 (5 bases each). Looked up from germline, CDR1 is MNHEY and CDR2 is SMNVEV (reference sequence). The CDR3 is 17 amino acids. V was cut by 5 bases and J by 6 bases, with 24 bases left in between. The CDR3 here is CASSRPPGTLSLDTQYF. The CDR3 DNA follows: TGTGCCAGCAGTCGCCCCCCCGGGACGCTATCCTTGGATACGCAGTATTTT.

The chain is built from TRBV5-1 and TRBJ2-7, with D possibly matching TRBD1 (6 bases). CDR1 SGHRS and CDR2 YFSETQ come from the germline V gene. This CDR3 has 16 residues. The V gene lost 4 bases and the J gene lost 0 bases, with 17 bases spanning the gap. The CDR3 sequence is CASSGGPLQGSYEQYF. DNA of the CDR3: TGCGCCAGCAGCGGGGGTCCGTTACAGGGCTCCTACGAGCAGTACTTC.

This clonotype was picked up one time. This rearrangement joins TRBV2 to TRBJ1-3, with D maybe TRBD1 (6 bases). The CDR3 extends over 14 amino acids. Between the trimmed V and J ends, which lost 1 base and 4 bases, there was a span of 8 bases. Germline V lookup: CDR1 SNHLY, CDR2 FYNNEI. CDR3 in amino acids: CASSEGGRGNTIYF. CDR3 DNA: TGTGCCAGCAGTGAAGGGGGGCGCGGAAACACCATATATTTT.

The chain joins TRBV4-2 to TRBJ1-1, with TRBD1 matching 8 bases. Unmatched junction bases numbered 5, after V lost 3 bases and J lost 11 bases. Germline V gene sequence: CDR1 LGHNA, CDR2 YNFKEQ. CDR3 size: 12 residues. CDR3 nucleotide sequence: TGTGCCAGCAGCCAGTGGGACAGGCAGGCTTTCTTT. The encoded protein is CASSQWDRQAFF.